A single sample gave rise to the 3 T cell receptor beta chains below, sequenced in a study of shared clonotypes between healthy human individuals. Measured with immunoSEQ multiplex PCR; TCRdb has only the in-frame clones, and not every one. The sample contains approximately 840,000 clones, around 96% of which appear only once. CD45RO-negative cells were positively selected for CCR7, leaving out terminally differentiated effector memory CD45RA+ cells. Sequenced input: naive CD8+ T cells sorted from blood. Receptors originate from a man under 40 in good health.

This chain links TRBV5-1 with TRBJ1-5; no definite D call. Germline V gene sequence: CDR1 SGHRS, CDR2 YFSETQ. V lost 0 bases to trimming and J lost 7 bases, with 11 bases between them. The CDR3 covers 14 residues. The CDR3 protein is CASSLGPGSQPQHF. DNA for the CDR3: TGCGCCAGCAGCTTGGGCCCGGGGTCCCAGCCCCAGCATTTT.

The chain employs TRBV2 and TRBJ2-5; 9 bases line up with TRBD2. Unmatched junction bases numbered 7, after V lost 6 bases and J lost 5 bases. Germline CDR1 is SNHLY and CDR2 is FYNNEI. The CDR3 runs 14 residues. Here the CDR3 reads CASRAGTSRETQYF. In nucleotides, the CDR3 is TGTGCCAGCAGGGCCGGGACTAGCAGGGAGACCCAGTACTTC.

The chain employs TRBV2 and TRBJ2-7; weak D call: TRBD1 (6 bases). Germline V gene sequence: CDR1 SNHLY, CDR2 FYNNEI. The CDR3 runs 12 residues. V was pared by 7 bases and J by 3 bases, with 10 bases between. In DNA, the CDR3 is TGTGCCAGCAACAGACAGGACTACGAGCAGTACTTC. This codes for CASNRQDYEQYF.